The source of this T cell receptor beta chain is a study of CD4 T cells in relation to SARS-CoV-2 and coronaviruses. Turning to the study itself: TCR beta CDR3s were sequenced after approximately nine-day antigen culture of PBMCs.

Findings and caveats of the study: In about 65% of donors, memory CD4+ clonotypes crossrecognized SARS-CoV-2 and at least one common cold coronavirus spike.

On this clone itself: Antigen unknown.

Unexposed donor CD4+ T cells date from about 2011-2018, before the COVID-19 pandemic. The cells were cultured for approximately 10 days before CD4+ T cells were isolated. PBMCs were plated at about 2 million per well in IL-2-containing medium. The length of the CDR3 is 15 residues. V was pared by 6 bases and J by 2 bases, with 7 bases of the junction left unmatched. In germline, CDR1 is SQVTM, CDR2 ANQGSEA. Repertoires were generated with immunoSEQ multiplex PCR, while TCRdb's copy carries only in-frame clones and drops some. Altogether around 24,000 clones are present, approximately 80% being singletons, with the ten largest covering about a fifth.

The specimen was CD4+ T cells from PBMCs, cultured in vitro. This TCR was sampled from a human donor in good health. V and J are TRBV29-1 and TRBJ2-3; 11 nucleotides agree with TRBD2. The CDR3 nucleotides read TGCAGCGTGCCACTAGCGGGGGCCCCCACAGATACGCAGTATTTT. It yields the protein CSVPLAGAPTDTQYF.